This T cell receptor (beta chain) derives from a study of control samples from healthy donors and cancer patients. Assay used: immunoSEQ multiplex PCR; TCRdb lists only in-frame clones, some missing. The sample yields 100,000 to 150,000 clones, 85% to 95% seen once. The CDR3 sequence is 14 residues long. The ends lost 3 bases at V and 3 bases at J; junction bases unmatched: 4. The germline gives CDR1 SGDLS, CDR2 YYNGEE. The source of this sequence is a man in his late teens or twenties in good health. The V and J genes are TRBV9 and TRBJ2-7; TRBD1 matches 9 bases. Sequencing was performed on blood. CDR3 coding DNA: TGTGCCAGCAGCGCCGGACAGGGGAACTACGAGCAGTACTTC. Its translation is CASSAGQGNYEQYF.